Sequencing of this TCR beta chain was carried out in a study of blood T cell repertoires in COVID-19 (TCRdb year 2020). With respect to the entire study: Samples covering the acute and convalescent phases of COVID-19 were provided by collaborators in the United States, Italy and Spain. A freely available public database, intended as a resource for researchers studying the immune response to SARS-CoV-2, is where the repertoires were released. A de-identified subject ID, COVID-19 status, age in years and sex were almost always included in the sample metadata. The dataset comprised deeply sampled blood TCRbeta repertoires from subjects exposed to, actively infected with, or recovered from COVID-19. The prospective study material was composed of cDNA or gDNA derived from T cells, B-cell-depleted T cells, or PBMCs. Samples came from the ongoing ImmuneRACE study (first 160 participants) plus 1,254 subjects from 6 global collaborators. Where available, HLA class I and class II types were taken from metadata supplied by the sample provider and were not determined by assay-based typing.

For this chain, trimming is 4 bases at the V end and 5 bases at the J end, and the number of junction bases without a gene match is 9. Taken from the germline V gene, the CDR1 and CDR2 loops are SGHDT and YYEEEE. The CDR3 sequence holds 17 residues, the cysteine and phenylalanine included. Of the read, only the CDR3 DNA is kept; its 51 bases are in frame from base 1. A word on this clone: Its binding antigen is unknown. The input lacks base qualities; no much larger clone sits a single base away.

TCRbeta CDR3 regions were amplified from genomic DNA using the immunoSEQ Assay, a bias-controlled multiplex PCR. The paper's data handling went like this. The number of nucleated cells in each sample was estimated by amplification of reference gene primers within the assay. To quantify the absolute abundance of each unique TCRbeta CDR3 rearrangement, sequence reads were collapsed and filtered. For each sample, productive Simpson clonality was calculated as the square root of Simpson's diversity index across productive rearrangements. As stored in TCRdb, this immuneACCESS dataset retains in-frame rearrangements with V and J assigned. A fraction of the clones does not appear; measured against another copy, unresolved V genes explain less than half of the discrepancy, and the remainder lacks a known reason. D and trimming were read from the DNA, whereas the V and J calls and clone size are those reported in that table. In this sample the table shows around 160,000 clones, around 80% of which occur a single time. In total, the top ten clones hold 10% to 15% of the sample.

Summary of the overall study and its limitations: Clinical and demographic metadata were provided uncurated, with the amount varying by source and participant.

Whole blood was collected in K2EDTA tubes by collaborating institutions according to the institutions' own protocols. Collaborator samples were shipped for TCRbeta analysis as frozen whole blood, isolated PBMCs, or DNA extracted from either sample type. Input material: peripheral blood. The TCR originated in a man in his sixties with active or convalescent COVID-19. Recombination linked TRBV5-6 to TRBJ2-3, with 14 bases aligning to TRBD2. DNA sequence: TGTGCCAGCAGCCCGGCCAGGACTAGCGGGAGGAAAGATACGCAGTATTTT. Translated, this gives CASSPARTSGRKDTQYF.